The 31 T cell receptor beta chains presented below share a single source sample, sequenced in a study of cytomegalovirus exposure and HLA in healthy donors. Amplification used 60 Vbeta primers and 13 Jbeta primers. The repertoire was sequenced with immunoSEQ multiplex PCR; TCRdb's copy has only in-frame clones and lacks some. The table includes some 170,000 clones, approximately 80% detected once. Specimen: PBMCs. These receptors came from a man aged 25-45 years in good health and CMV-seropositive.

The chain uses TRBV4-1 and TRBJ1-1; a weak D match, TRBD1 (5 bases). V gave up 0 bases and J gave up 7 bases, with 12 bases separating them. CDR1 is MGHRA, CDR2 YSYEKL, per germline. This CDR3 is 14 amino acids long. CDR3 DNA sequence: TGCGCCAGCAGCCAAGACGTGGGGAGGGGTGAAGCTTTCTTT. This gives the protein CASSQDVGRGEAFF.

The V call is TRBV10-1, the J call TRBJ1-5; D ambiguous. This CDR3 contains 18 residues. Per the germline V gene, CDR1 is WNHNN and CDR2 is SYGVQD (reference sequence). Trimming cost V 6 bases and J 8 bases, with 29 bases left between them. The CDR3 DNA follows: TGCGCCAGCAGGGACTACTATAGGGCCCGGAGTTGGGTCGAGCCCCAGCATTTT. Protein product: CASRDYYRARSWVEPQHF.

V gene TRBV19 combines with J gene TRBJ1-5, with 9 bases matching TRBD1. The V segment lost 4 bases and the J segment 1 base; nucleotides outside the gene matches: 5. Germline V gives CDR1 LNHDA, CDR2 SQIVND (reference sequence). CDR3 length: 16 residues. The CDR3 is CASSRRDRESNQPQHF. The CDR3 DNA follows: TGTGCCAGTAGTAGGCGGGACAGGGAGAGCAATCAGCCCCAGCATTTT.

For this clone: Other DNA sequences of this sample code for an identical CDR3. This chain uses TRBV6-1 with TRBJ1-1; TRBD1 matches 9 bases. The germline CDR1 and CDR2 sequences are MNHNS and SASEGT. The CDR3 spans 13 residues. Trimming took 6 bases from V and 5 from J; bases not matched to a gene: 4. The CDR3 protein is CASRQDRGTEAFF. For the CDR3, the DNA is TGTGCCAGCAGGCAGGACAGGGGAACTGAAGCTTTCTTT.

V usage is TRBV11-2 and J usage is TRBJ1-5, with D unclear. The CDR3 runs to 15 residues. Trimming cost V 1 base and J 0 bases, with 7 bases left between them. Germline-derived CDR1 and CDR2 are SGHAT and FQNNGV. CDR3 loop: CASSLGQISNQPQHF. The CDR3 DNA follows: TGTGCCAGCAGCTTAGGGCAGATTAGCAATCAGCCCCAGCATTTT.

The chain employs TRBV6-1 and TRBJ1-2, with unresolved D. CDR1 and CDR2 from the germline V gene are MNHNS and SASEGT. The V gene lost 3 bases and the J gene lost 7 bases, with 3 bases spanning the gap. The CDR3 spans 10 residues. Here the CDR3 reads CASSDGGYTF. The CDR3 nucleotides are TGTGCCAGCAGTGACGGTGGCTACACCTTC.

This clone was seen only once. This chain joins TRBV28 and TRBJ1-2; 7 bases match TRBD1. CDR1 is MDHEN and CDR2 is SYDVKM in the germline V gene. This CDR3 is 18 amino acids long. Losses at the gene ends were 5 bases for V and 3 bases for J; bases not matched to a gene: 18. Here the CDR3 DNA reads TGTGCCAGCAGTCCGGGGGGGTGGTTGACAGGGAGGGACTATGGCTACACCTTC. Amino acid sequence: CASSPGGWLTGRDYGYTF.

This clone has just one count. This chain links TRBV7-2 with TRBJ1-4; D possibly corresponds to TRBD1 (5 bases). Germline CDR1 is SGHTA and CDR2 is FQGNSA. The CDR3 is made up of 17 amino acids. Trimming shortened V by 4 bases and J by 0 bases, and 15 bases separated the two germline ends. The chain's CDR3 is CASSSGWTIPTNEKLFF. In DNA form, the CDR3 reads TGTGCCAGCAGCTCAGGGTGGACGATTCCAACTAATGAAAAACTGTTTTTT.

The V gene is TRBV4-1, the J gene TRBJ1-4; 7 positions match TRBD1. In germline, CDR1 is MGHRA, CDR2 YSYEKL. The CDR3 is 16 residues long. Trimming took 4 bases from V and 0 from J; bases not matched to a gene: 5. The CDR3 DNA reads TGCGCCAGCAGCCCCGGACAGGACGCAACTAATGAAAAACTGTTTTTT. Its translation: CASSPGQDATNEKLFF.

The chain has TRBV6-5 and TRBJ1-1; TRBD1 matches 9 bases. The CDR3 sequence is 13 residues long. J was trimmed by 6 bases and V by 6 bases; bases with no gene match: 5. The germline CDR1 and CDR2 sequences are MNHEY and SVGAGI. In DNA form, the CDR3 reads TGTGCCAGCAGCCCAACAGGGGGCCCTGAAGCTTTCTTT. Protein product: CASSPTGGPEAFF.

The CDR3 region is CASRVSPAGYEQYF. The CDR3 bases are TGTGCCAGTAGGGTGTCCCCGGCGGGATACGAGCAGTACTTC. This rearrangement joins TRBV19 to TRBJ2-7; weak D call: TRBD2 (6 bases). V was shortened by 6 bases and J by 4 bases, with 16 bases between the two germline ends. Germline CDR1 and CDR2: LNHDA and SQIVND (reference sequence). The CDR3 is 14 amino acids.

J is TRBJ2-1 and V is TRBV27; 10 nucleotides agree with TRBD2. Germline values: CDR1 MNHEY, CDR2 SMNVEV (reference sequence). V gave up 7 bases and J gave up 0 bases; unmatched junction bases: 9. This CDR3 has 17 amino acids. CDR3 bases: TGTGCCAGCACCCTAGCGGGAGCCTTTAGCTCCTACAATGAGCAGTTCTTC. Encoded protein: CASTLAGAFSSYNEQFF.

The rearrangement uses TRBV5-1 and TRBJ2-3, with 12 positions matching TRBD1. Germline V gene sequence: CDR1 SGHRS, CDR2 YFSETQ. The junction had 9 bases not matched to a gene; V was cut back by 2 bases and J by 5 bases. The CDR3 extends over 17 amino acids. CDR3 protein: CASSLIPGQGAGDTQYF. CDR3 bases: TGCGCCAGCAGCTTAATTCCGGGACAGGGGGCAGGAGATACGCAGTATTTT.

CDR3 in amino acids: CASSLGPQETGNTIYF. Here the CDR3 DNA reads TGCGCCAGCAGCTTGGGGCCACAGGAAACTGGAAACACCATATATTTT. The V call is TRBV5-1, the J call TRBJ1-3, with D perhaps TRBD1 (5 bases). The length of the CDR3 is 16 residues. Deletions cut 0 bases from V and 2 bases from J, with 12 bases between. CDR1 is SGHRS, CDR2 YFSETQ, per germline.

CDR3 amino acids: CARKIDRSTNQPQHF. The CDR3 DNA is TGTGCCAGGAAAATAGACAGGTCCACAAATCAGCCCCAGCATTTT. The J gene is TRBJ1-5, the V gene TRBV27; D might be TRBD1 (6 bases). V lost 9 bases and J 4 bases, leaving 19 bases between the germline ends. Germline V gene lookup returns CDR1 MNHEY and CDR2 SMNVEV (reference sequence). The CDR3 is made up of 15 amino acids.

The rearrangement uses TRBV4-3 and TRBJ2-2; D is possibly TRBD1 (5 bases). CDR1 and CDR2 (germline): LGHNA, YSLEER. The V and J ends lost 0 bases and 6 bases respectively, with 11 bases between them. This CDR3 contains 15 residues. The CDR3 DNA reads TGCGCCAGCAGCCAAGAGTCGCAGGGCGCCGGGGAGCTGTTTTTT. It encodes CASSQESQGAGELFF.

This sequence joins TRBV7-9 and TRBJ1-5; D gene ambiguous. CDR1 and CDR2 (germline): SEHNR, FQNEAQ (reference sequence). The germline V and J ends were trimmed by 5 bases and 6 bases, with 8 bases remaining between them. The CDR3 length is 12 residues. The CDR3 sequence: CASSNQIQPQHF. The CDR3 DNA reads as TGTGCCAGCAGCAATCAGATTCAGCCCCAGCATTTT.

Comment on this clone: One junction end does not reproduce the germline sequence, and a read error may be involved. This chain joins TRBV27 and TRBJ1-2, with D possibly matching TRBD1 (5 bases). The CDR3 has 12 residues. Germline lookup yields CDR1 MNHEY and CDR2 SMNVEV (reference sequence). As DNA, the CDR3 is TGTGTCAGCAGTTCGGAAGGGGCTGGCTACACCTTC. Protein product: CVSSSEGAGYTF.

V usage is TRBV27 and J usage is TRBJ2-3, with TRBD1 matching 9 bases. Trimming cost V 11 bases and J 4 bases; bases outside gene matches: 7. The germline gives CDR1 MNHEY, CDR2 SMNVEV (reference sequence). This CDR3 has 13 residues. CDR3 region: CAAWDRVSDTQYF. The CDR3 nucleotides are TGTGCCGCCTGGGACAGGGTTTCAGATACGCAGTATTTT.

The rearrangement links TRBV7-9 to TRBJ2-7; TRBD1 aligns across 9 bases. This CDR3 is built from 15 residues. Germline loops: CDR1 SEHNR, CDR2 FQNEAQ (reference sequence). The V and J ends lost 2 bases and 5 bases, in that order; junction bases with no gene match: 7. The CDR3 DNA follows: TGTGCCAGCAGCTTATTAGGACAGGGGTTGGACGAGCAGTACTTC. It translates to CASSLLGQGLDEQYF.

The rearrangement uses TRBV2 and TRBJ2-1; D possibly corresponds to TRBD2 (7 bases). The CDR3 consists of 17 residues. From germline, CDR1 is SNHLY and CDR2 FYNNEI. The ends were cut back, 6 bases at V and 8 bases at J, with 26 bases in the middle. The CDR3 DNA reads as TGTGCCAGCAGGGATCAGGAGGCGGGGGCGTTTATGGATGAGCAGTTCTTC. This codes for CASRDQEAGAFMDEQFF.

This rearrangement joins TRBV29-1 to TRBJ2-5; 12 nucleotides align to TRBD2. This CDR3 comprises 15 residues. Trimming took 2 bases from V and 5 from J; bases not matched to a gene: 6. The germline CDR1 and CDR2 sequences are SQVTM and ANQGSEA. CDR3 nucleotides: TGCAGCGTTGAACCACTAGCGGGGGGTGTCGAGACCCAGTACTTC. Protein: CSVEPLAGGVETQYF. Supplemented by reference TRBV29-1 and TRBJ2-5, the full variable domain reads SAVISQKPSRDICQRGTSLTIQCQVDSQVTMMFWYRQQPGQSLTLIATANQGSEATYESGFVIDKFPISRPNLTFSTLTVSNMSPEDSSIYLCSVEPLAGGVETQYFGPGTRLLVL.

V is TRBV6-1 and J is TRBJ2-7, with TRBD2 matching 7 bases. J was trimmed by 4 bases and V by 10 bases; bases with no gene match: 16. Germline lookup yields CDR1 MNHNS and CDR2 SASEGT. The CDR3 runs 15 residues. The CDR3 DNA follows: TGTGCCACCCAGCGGGATTACGTTGGGCCTTACGAGCAGTACTTC. Protein sequence: CATQRDYVGPYEQYF.

The genes are TRBV11-2 and TRBJ1-1; 7 bases are a match to TRBD1. The V gene end was trimmed by 5 bases and the J gene end by 0 bases; junction bases not matched to a gene: 6. Germline CDR1 is SGHAT and CDR2 is FQNNGV. This CDR3 contains 15 residues. CDR3 residues: CASSAPTGLNTEAFF. CDR3 DNA: TGTGCCAGCAGCGCACCGACAGGGCTGAACACTGAAGCTTTCTTT.

This chain links TRBV6-1 with TRBJ1-1; no firm D call. The CDR3 runs 13 residues. Germline assignment: CDR1 MNHNS and CDR2 SASEGT. V shed 5 bases and J shed 6 bases, with 13 bases lying between them. The CDR3: CASSKGRGPEAFF. As DNA, the CDR3 is TGTGCCAGCAGTAAAGGCAGAGGTCCTGAAGCTTTCTTT.

The gene calls are TRBV27 and TRBJ1-5; D is uncertain. Trimming took off 0 bases at V and 6 bases at J, with 6 bases between the two ends. This CDR3 region has 13 residues. Looked up from germline, CDR1 is MNHEY and CDR2 is SMNVEV (reference sequence). The CDR3 sequence: CASSLSGSQPQHF. The DNA for the CDR3 is TGTGCCAGCAGTTTATCAGGGAGTCAGCCCCAGCATTTT.

V is TRBV4-1 and J is TRBJ1-4; 8 nucleotides line up with TRBD1. The J segment lost 7 bases and the V segment lost 1 base, leaving 11 bases of the junction unmatched. The CDR3 runs 17 residues. Per the germline V gene, CDR1 is MGHRA and CDR2 is YSYEKL. Here the CDR3 reads CASSQGGSGQGGEKLFF. In DNA, the CDR3 is TGCGCCAGCAGCCAAGGGGGATCTGGACAGGGTGGTGAAAAACTGTTTTTT.

This clone was seen a handful of times. The V and J genes are TRBV5-6 and TRBJ1-5, with 10 bases aligning to TRBD1. V lost 1 base to trimming and J lost 6 bases; unmatched junction nucleotides: 7. The CDR3 extends over 16 amino acids. Germline V lookup: CDR1 SGHDT, CDR2 YYEEEE. CDR3: CASSLRIGTGAQPQHF. The CDR3 coding sequence is TGTGCCAGCAGCTTGCGAATTGGGACAGGGGCTCAGCCCCAGCATTTT.

V is TRBV29-1 and J is TRBJ2-2, with 11 nucleotides matching TRBD1. Germline assignment: CDR1 SQVTM and CDR2 ANQGSEA. The V and J ends lost 7 bases and 6 bases, in that order; junction bases with no gene match: 7. CDR3 length: 14 amino acids. The CDR3 region is CSALWDRGAGELFF. CDR3 DNA sequence: TGCAGCGCCCTCTGGGACAGGGGGGCCGGGGAGCTGTTTTTT.

The chain links TRBV28 to TRBJ2-5; the D is unclear. CDR3 length equals 13 residues. CDR1 and CDR2 (germline): MDHEN, SYDVKM. V lost 4 bases, J lost 5 bases, and 11 bases lay in between. The CDR3 loop is CASSSPPQETQYF. DNA for the CDR3: TGTGCCAGCAGTTCGCCTCCTCAGGAGACCCAGTACTTC.

On this clone itself: This same CDR3 is encoded by further DNA sequences in the sample. The chain has TRBV5-6 and TRBJ2-7; D ambiguous. CDR3 size: 11 residues. CDR1 and CDR2 (germline): SGHDT, YYEEEE. Between the trimmed V and J ends, which lost 3 bases and 2 bases, there was a span of 3 bases. CDR3 sequence (DNA): TGTGCCAGCAGCTCTACCTACGAGCAGTACTTC. It encodes CASSSTYEQYF.